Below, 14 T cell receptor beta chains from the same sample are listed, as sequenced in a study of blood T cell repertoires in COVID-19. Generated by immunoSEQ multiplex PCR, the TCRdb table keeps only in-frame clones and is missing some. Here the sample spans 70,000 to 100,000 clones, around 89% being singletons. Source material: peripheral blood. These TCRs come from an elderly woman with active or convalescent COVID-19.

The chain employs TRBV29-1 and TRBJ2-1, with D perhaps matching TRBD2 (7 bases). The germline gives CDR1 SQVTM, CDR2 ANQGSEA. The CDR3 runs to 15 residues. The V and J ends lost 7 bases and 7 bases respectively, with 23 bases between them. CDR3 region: CSGGPGLLASNEQFF. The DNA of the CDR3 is TGCAGCGGGGGGCCGGGACTACTAGCATCTAATGAGCAGTTCTTC.

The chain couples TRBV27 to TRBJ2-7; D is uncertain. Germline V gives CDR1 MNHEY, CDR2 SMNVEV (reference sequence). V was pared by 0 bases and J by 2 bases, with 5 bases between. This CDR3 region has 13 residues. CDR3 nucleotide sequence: TGTGCCAGCAGTTTATCAAGAGCCTACGAGCAGTACTTC. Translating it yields CASSLSRAYEQYF.

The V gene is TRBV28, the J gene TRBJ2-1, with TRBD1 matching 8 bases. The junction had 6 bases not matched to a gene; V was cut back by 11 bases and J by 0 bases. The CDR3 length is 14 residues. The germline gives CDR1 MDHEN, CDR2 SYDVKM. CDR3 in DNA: TGTGCCTCAATAGGACAGGGCTCCTACAATGAGCAGTTCTTC. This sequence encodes CASIGQGSYNEQFF.

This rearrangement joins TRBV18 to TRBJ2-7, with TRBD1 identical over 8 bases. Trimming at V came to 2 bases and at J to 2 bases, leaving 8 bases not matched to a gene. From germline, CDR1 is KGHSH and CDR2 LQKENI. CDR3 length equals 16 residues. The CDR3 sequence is CASSPTGGQVPYEQYF. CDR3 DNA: TGTGCCAGCTCACCAACCGGGGGACAGGTACCCTACGAGCAGTACTTC.

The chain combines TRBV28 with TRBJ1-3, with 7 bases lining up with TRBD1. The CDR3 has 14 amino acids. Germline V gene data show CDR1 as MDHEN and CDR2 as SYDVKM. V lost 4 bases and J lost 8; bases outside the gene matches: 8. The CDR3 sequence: CASSSRGFRYTIYF. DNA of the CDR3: TGTGCCAGCAGTTCCAGGGGGTTCAGGTACACCATATATTTT.

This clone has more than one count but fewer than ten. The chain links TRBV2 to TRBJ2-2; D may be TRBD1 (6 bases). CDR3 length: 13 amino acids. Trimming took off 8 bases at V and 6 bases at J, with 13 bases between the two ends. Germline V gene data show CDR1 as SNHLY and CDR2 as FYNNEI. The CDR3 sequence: CASGLQGSGELFF. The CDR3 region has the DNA TGTGCCAGCGGGCTACAGGGATCCGGGGAGCTGTTTTTT.

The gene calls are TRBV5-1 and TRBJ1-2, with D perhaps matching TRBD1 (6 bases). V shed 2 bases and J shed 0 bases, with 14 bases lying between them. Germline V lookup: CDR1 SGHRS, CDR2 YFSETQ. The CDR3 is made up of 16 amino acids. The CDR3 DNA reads TGCGCCAGCAGCTTATCCCAGGGGTTAGCTAACTATGGCTACACCTTC. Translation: CASSLSQGLANYGYTF.

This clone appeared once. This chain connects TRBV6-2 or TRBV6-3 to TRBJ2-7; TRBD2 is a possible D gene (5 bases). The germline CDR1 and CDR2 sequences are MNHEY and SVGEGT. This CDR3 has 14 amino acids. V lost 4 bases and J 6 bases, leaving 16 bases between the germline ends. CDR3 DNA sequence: TGTGCCAGCAGTTCCTTGGACTTTCCCGGCGAGCAGTACTTC. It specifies CASSSLDFPGEQYF.

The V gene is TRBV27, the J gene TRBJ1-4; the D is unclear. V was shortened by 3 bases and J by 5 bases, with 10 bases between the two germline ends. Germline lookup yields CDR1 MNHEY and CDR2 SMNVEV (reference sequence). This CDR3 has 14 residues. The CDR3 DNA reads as TGTGCCAGCAGTTTTGCAGGTGCCAATGAAAAACTGTTTTTT. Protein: CASSFAGANEKLFF.

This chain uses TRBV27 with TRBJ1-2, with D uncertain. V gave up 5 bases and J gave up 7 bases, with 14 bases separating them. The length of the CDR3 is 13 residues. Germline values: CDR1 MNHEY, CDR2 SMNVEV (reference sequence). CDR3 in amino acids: CASSLTSGGGYTF. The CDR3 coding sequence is TGTGCCAGCAGTCTCACGTCGGGTGGTGGCTACACCTTC.

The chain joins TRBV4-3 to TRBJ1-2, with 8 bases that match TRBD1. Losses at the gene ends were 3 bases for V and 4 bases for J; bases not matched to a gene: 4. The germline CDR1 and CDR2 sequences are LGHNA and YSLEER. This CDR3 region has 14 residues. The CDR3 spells CASSQAQGGYGYTF. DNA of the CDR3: TGCGCCAGCAGCCAGGCACAGGGGGGCTATGGCTACACCTTC.

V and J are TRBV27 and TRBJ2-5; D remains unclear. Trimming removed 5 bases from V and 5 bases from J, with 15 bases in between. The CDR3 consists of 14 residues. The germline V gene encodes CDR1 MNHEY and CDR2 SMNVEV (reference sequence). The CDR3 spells CASSRLTPQETQYF. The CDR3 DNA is TGTGCCAGCAGTCGACTTACGCCCCAGGAGACCCAGTACTTC.

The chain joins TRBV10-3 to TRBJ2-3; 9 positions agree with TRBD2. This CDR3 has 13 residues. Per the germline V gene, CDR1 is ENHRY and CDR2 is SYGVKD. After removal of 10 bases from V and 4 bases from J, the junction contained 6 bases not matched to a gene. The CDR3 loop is CASRTSEPDTQYF. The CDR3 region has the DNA TGTGCCAGCAGGACTAGCGAGCCAGATACGCAGTATTTT.

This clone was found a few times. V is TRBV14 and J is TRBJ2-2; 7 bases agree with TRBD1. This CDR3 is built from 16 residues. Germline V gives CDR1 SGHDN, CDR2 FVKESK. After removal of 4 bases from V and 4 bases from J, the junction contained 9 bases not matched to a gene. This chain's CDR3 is CASSLKTGLGTGELFF. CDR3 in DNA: TGTGCCAGCAGCCTAAAGACAGGGCTAGGCACCGGGGAGCTGTTTTTT.